This is a list of T cell receptor beta chains from one sample in a study of tumor-infiltrating lymphocytes in oesophageal squamous cell carcinoma. MiXCR, run by TCRdb on the PCR reads, gives a single entry per CDR3 protein. Seen here are some 10,000 distinct CDR3 sequences, roughly 57% observed once, and the top ten hold around 29%. Specimen: esophageal tumor tissue. These receptors were taken from a female donor with esophageal squamous cell carcinoma. CDR3s include the opening cysteine and the closing phenylalanine or tryptophan. Fields, in order: D gene, clone size, V gene, J gene, CDR3 protein, CDR3 DNA. A D gene is named only where the DNA matches it firmly. For some rows the clone size is stated as once, few or many, or as a class when expanded; others skip it.

-	-	TRBV7-2	TRBJ2-3	CASSPVGQTDTQYF	TGTGCCAGCAGCCCCGTAGGCCAGACAGATACGCAGTATTTT
-	few	TRBV7-6	TRBJ2-6	CASSLERSGANVLTF	TGTGCCAGCAGCTTAGAAAGATCTGGGGCCAACGTCCTGACTTTC
-	-	TRBV7-3	TRBJ2-6	CASSPQGFSGANVLTF	TGTGCCAGCAGCCCCCAGGGTTTCTCTGGGGCCAACGTCCTGACTTTC
-	-	TRBV7-9	TRBJ2-5	CASSFAGAGETQYF	TGTGCCAGCAGCTTTGCAGGGGCTGGAGAGACCCAGTACTTC
TRBD2	-	TRBV7-3	TRBJ2-1	CASSLFPGLAYNEQFF	TGTGCCAGCAGCTTATTCCCGGGACTAGCCTACAATGAGCAGTTCTTC
-	-	TRBV12-3/TRBV12-4	TRBJ2-1	CASSWSGQSSYNEQFF	TGTGCCAGCAGTTGGTCCGGGCAGAGCTCCTACAATGAGCAGTTCTTC
-	-	TRBV7-6	TRBJ2-7	CASSLGVGNSYEQYF	TGTGCCAGCAGCTTAGGGGTCGGGAACTCCTACGAGCAGTACTTC
-	many	TRBV7-8	TRBJ1-4	CASSLSGVATNEKLFF	TGTGCCAGCAGCTTAAGTGGCGTTGCAACTAATGAAAAACTGTTTTTT
TRBD1	few	TRBV10-3	TRBJ2-7	CAISGGQGINHEQYF	TGTGCCATCAGTGGCGGACAGGGGATTAACCACGAGCAGTACTTC
-	once	TRBV7-3	TRBJ2-2	CASSPGATSGTGELFF	TGTGCCAGCAGCCCCGGGGCTACTTCGGGCACCGGGGAGCTGTTTTTT
-	-	TRBV6-1	TRBJ1-5	CASSYDQYSNQPQHF	TGTGCCAGCAGTTACGACCAGTATAGCAATCAGCCCCAGCATTTT
-	-	TRBV7-6	TRBJ2-5	CASSLMGETQYF	TGTGCCAGCAGCTTAATGGGCGAAACGCAGTACTTC
-	medium-sized	TRBV28	TRBJ1-2	CASTRGNYGYTF	TGTGCCAGCACTAGGGGGAACTATGGCTACACCTTC
-	-	TRBV7-3	TRBJ2-6	CASSLRETGANVLTF	TGTGCCAGCAGCTTGAGGGAGACTGGGGCCAACGTCCTGACTTTC
-	many	TRBV7-3	TRBJ2-1	CASSPREAEGDEQFF	TGTGCCAGCAGTCCTCGCGAGGCGGAAGGCGATGAGCAGTTCTTC
TRBD2	-	TRBV7-8	TRBJ2-5	CASSLGGTAGGQETQYF	TGTGCCAGCAGCTTAGGTGGGACTGCGGGAGGTCAAGAGACCCAGTACTTC
-	-	TRBV12-3/TRBV12-4	TRBJ2-3	CASSFFRWEWRQADTQYF	TGTGCCAGCAGTTTCTTCCGGTGGGAATGGAGGCAGGCAGATACGCAGTATTTT
-	-	TRBV10-3	TRBJ2-6	CAISEPGHHDSGANVLTF	TGTGCCATCAGTGAGCCGGGACATCATGACTCTGGGGCCAACGTCCTGACTTTC
-	-	TRBV7-8	TRBJ2-1	CASSLSRTYEQFF	TGTGCCAGCAGCTTATCTAGGACCTACGAGCAGTTCTTC
-	medium-sized	TRBV10-1	TRBJ2-1	CASSDGVMEQFF	TGCGCCAGCAGCGATGGGGTAATGGAGCAGTTCTTC
-	-	TRBV7-6	TRBJ2-1	CASSLSSFNEQFF	TGTGCCAGCAGCTTATCTTCGTTCAATGAGCAGTTCTTC
-	few	TRBV7-9	TRBJ2-7	CASSLLDYEQYF	TGTGCCAGCAGCTTACTCGACTACGAGCAGTACTTC
TRBD1	-	TRBV12-3/TRBV12-4	TRBJ2-7	CASSLWGQGSEQYF	TGTGCCAGCAGTTTATGGGGACAGGGATCCGAGCAGTACTTC
TRBD1	-	TRBV7-6	TRBJ2-1	CASSSRPDRGQSYNEQFF	TGTGCCAGCAGCTCCAGGCCCGACAGGGGGCAGTCCTACAATGAGCAGTTCTTC
-	once	TRBV7-6	TRBJ2-5	CASSPGGTQYF	TGTGCCAGCAGCCCTGGTGGGACCCAGTACTTC
-	-	TRBV12-3/TRBV12-4	TRBJ2-1	CASSRAASYNEQFF	TGTGCCAGCAGCCGTGCCGCTTCATACAATGAGCAGTTCTTC
-	-	TRBV11-2	TRBJ1-2	CASSFLDSLNYGYTF	TGTGCCAGCAGCTTCCTGGACAGCCTTAACTATGGCTACACCTTC
TRBD2	-	TRBV11-3	TRBJ2-1	CASSPGGAKEQFF	TGTGCCAGCAGCCCCGGGGGGGCCAAGGAGCAGTTCTTC
-	medium-sized	TRBV5-4	TRBJ2-1	CASSLTGSLGDNEQFF	TGTGCCAGCAGCCTTACGGGATCTTTAGGGGACAATGAGCAGTTCTTC
-	-	TRBV28	TRBJ2-7	CASNPPGASFYEQYF	TGTGCCAGCAATCCCCCCGGGGCGTCCTTCTACGAGCAGTACTTC
-	few	TRBV7-9	TRBJ2-7	CASSLIGGTGELYF	TGTGCCAGCAGCTTAATCGGCGGAACCGGGGAGCTGTACTTC
TRBD2	medium-sized	TRBV7-3	TRBJ2-7	CASSPMGGVHEQYF	TGTGCCAGCAGCCCGATGGGGGGGGTCCACGAGCAGTACTTC
-	-	TRBV6-6	TRBJ2-5	CASSYSIGGAKETQYF	TGTGCCAGCAGTTACTCGATAGGGGGGGCCAAGGAGACCCAGTACTTC
TRBD1	-	TRBV7-3	TRBJ2-5	CASSPSGQGIGETQYF	TGTGCCAGCAGCCCCTCGGGACAGGGAATAGGAGAGACCCAGTACTTC
-	-	TRBV10-1	TRBJ2-1	CASSESMELMDEQFF	TGCGCCAGCAGTGAAAGTATGGAGCTCATGGATGAGCAGTTCTTC
TRBD2	-	TRBV20-1	TRBJ2-5	CSARDPSGSQETQYF	TGCAGTGCTAGAGATCCTAGCGGGTCACAAGAGACCCAGTACTTC
-	few	TRBV7-8	TRBJ2-5	CASSFNGQLQETQYF	TGTGCCAGCAGCTTTAACGGACAGCTTCAAGAGACCCAGTACTTC
TRBD2	-	TRBV6-4	TRBJ2-1	CASSPSSGPYNEQFF	TGTGCCAGCAGCCCCTCTAGCGGACCATACAATGAGCAGTTCTTC
-	-	TRBV5-4	TRBJ2-5	CASSYPSPPETQYF	TGTGCCAGCAGCTATCCTAGCCCCCCAGAGACCCAGTACTTC